Listed below are T cell receptor beta chains from one sample, sequenced in a study of T cell responses to AZD1222 COVID-19 vaccine. Using immunoSEQ multiplex PCR, the repertoire was profiled, and TCRdb retains in-frame clones only, with some absent. The table has 150,000 to 200,000 clones, approximately 86% seen once. The sequencing used peripheral blood, collected 28 days after the second AZD1222 dose. These receptors were collected from an adult who received the AZD1222 COVID-19 vaccine. The CDR3 runs from the conserved cysteine through the conserved F or W. The order of the fields is CDR3 length, V gene, CDR3 protein.

CDR3 length: 13
V gene: TRBV9
CDR3 protein: CASSVESRAEQYF

CDR3 length: 11
V gene: TRBV30
CDR3 protein: CAWRHGDTQYF

CDR3 length: 15
V gene: TRBV2
CDR3 protein: CASSGPPGQKETQYF

CDR3 length: 17
V gene: TRBV18
CDR3 protein: CASSAGTAVSGANVLTF

CDR3 length: 15
V gene: TRBV9
CDR3 protein: CASSVGSGLYNEQFF

CDR3 length: 13
V gene: TRBV3-1/TRBV3-2
CDR3 protein: CASSQVQGLGYTF

CDR3 length: 15
V gene: TRBV9
CDR3 protein: CASSVERGATDTQYF

CDR3 length: 14
V gene: TRBV5-4
CDR3 protein: CASSLQLANEKLFF

CDR3 length: 14
V gene: TRBV5-1
CDR3 protein: CASSLEGQGNTIYF

CDR3 length: 13
V gene: TRBV19
CDR3 protein: CASSITVNTEAFF

CDR3 length: 18
V gene: TRBV19
CDR3 protein: CASSIRLAGGRFAETQYF

CDR3 length: 13
V gene: TRBV9
CDR3 protein: CASSVDWNTEAFF

CDR3 length: 17
V gene: TRBV18
CDR3 protein: CASSIGQKGTSYNEQFF

CDR3 length: 15
V gene: TRBV5-1
CDR3 protein: CASRPGQGGNQPQHF

CDR3 length: 13
V gene: TRBV12-3/TRBV12-4
CDR3 protein: CASRTTVNTEAFF

CDR3 length: 15
V gene: TRBV5-1
CDR3 protein: CASSLEGQGPDTQYF

CDR3 length: 16
V gene: TRBV19
CDR3 protein: CASRSLSQGFPYEQYF

CDR3 length: 14
V gene: TRBV28
CDR3 protein: CASSFRLMNTEAFF

CDR3 length: 17
V gene: TRBV6-2/TRBV6-3
CDR3 protein: CASSYPQGAKNTGELFF

CDR3 length: 13
V gene: TRBV5-1
CDR3 protein: CASSPGTGSGYTF

CDR3 length: 15
V gene: TRBV19
CDR3 protein: CASRPRTEFNSPLHF

CDR3 length: 16
V gene: TRBV4-1
CDR3 protein: CASSLGWRGEVGELFF

CDR3 length: 14
V gene: TRBV7-2
CDR3 protein: CASSPRGGGYGYTF

CDR3 length: 14
V gene: TRBV11-2
CDR3 protein: CASSLVPGGDIQYF

CDR3 length: 12
V gene: TRBV6-5
CDR3 protein: CASIGTGTEAFF

CDR3 length: 15
V gene: TRBV7-2
CDR3 protein: CASSPQAQGTYGYTF

CDR3 length: 12
V gene: TRBV20-1
CDR3 protein: CSASPSNYGYTF

CDR3 length: 15
V gene: TRBV9
CDR3 protein: CASSVGLADTYEQYF

CDR3 length: 11
V gene: TRBV6-5
CDR3 protein: CASRGLIEAFF

CDR3 length: 15
V gene: TRBV6-5
CDR3 protein: CASSSIRAAYNEQFF

CDR3 length: 15
V gene: TRBV3-1/TRBV3-2
CDR3 protein: CASSQRQAQVETQYF

CDR3 length: 13
V gene: TRBV5-1
CDR3 protein: CASSRLASDTQYF

CDR3 length: 13
V gene: TRBV11-3
CDR3 protein: CASSLAPGNTIYF

CDR3 length: 11
V gene: TRBV19
CDR3 protein: CASISTGELFF

CDR3 length: 17
V gene: TRBV5-1
CDR3 protein: CASSLGQGPSGANVLTF

CDR3 length: 14
V gene: TRBV30
CDR3 protein: CAWIPPVGKKPLHF

CDR3 length: 16
V gene: TRBV5-1
CDR3 protein: CASSLAPSGGYNEQFF

CDR3 length: 16
V gene: TRBV4-3
CDR3 protein: CASSARSGGRSDTQYF

CDR3 length: 14
V gene: TRBV2
CDR3 protein: CASSTGASYNEQFF

CDR3 length: 16
V gene: TRBV9
CDR3 protein: CASSVYRAWWTDTQYF

CDR3 length: 13
V gene: TRBV5-6
CDR3 protein: CASSPKGAYEQYF

CDR3 length: 12
V gene: TRBV29-1
CDR3 protein: CSVARDENIQYF

CDR3 length: 15
V gene: TRBV5-1
CDR3 protein: CASSLVRGPGNTIYF

CDR3 length: 15
V gene: TRBV5-1
CDR3 protein: CASSLGGEYNEKLFF

CDR3 length: 14
V gene: TRBV4-3
CDR3 protein: CASSQTPGLDTQYF

CDR3 length: 16
V gene: TRBV6-5
CDR3 protein: CASSYRSRGMNTEAFF